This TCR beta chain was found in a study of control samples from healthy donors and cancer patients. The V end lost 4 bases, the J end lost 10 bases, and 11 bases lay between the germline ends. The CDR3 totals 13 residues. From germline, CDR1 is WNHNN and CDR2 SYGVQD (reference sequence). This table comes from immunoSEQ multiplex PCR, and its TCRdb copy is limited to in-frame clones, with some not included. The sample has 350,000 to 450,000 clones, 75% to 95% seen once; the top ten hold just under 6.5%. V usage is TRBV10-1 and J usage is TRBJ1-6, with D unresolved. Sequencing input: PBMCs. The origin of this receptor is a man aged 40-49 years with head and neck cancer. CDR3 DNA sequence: TGCGCCAGCAGTGGTCCCCGGGGATCACCCCTCCACTTT. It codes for CASSGPRGSPLHF.